These 7 T cell receptor beta chains originate from one sample sequenced in a study of shared clonotypes between healthy human individuals. Only in-frame clones appear in the TCRdb table, and some are missing; sequencing was by immunoSEQ multiplex PCR. The table has approximately 650,000 clones, nearly 97% seen once. It was CD45RO-negative cells, positively selected for CCR7, that made up naive CD8 cells, with terminally differentiated effector memory CD45RA+ cells excluded. The sample was naive CD8+ T cells sorted from blood. These receptors all stem from a woman in her twenties or thirties in good health.

The J gene is TRBJ2-7, the V gene TRBV9; D could derive from TRBD1 or TRBD2 (7 bases each). The V end was cut by 3 bases, the J end by 2 bases, with 12 bases between. This CDR3 is 14 amino acids long. CDR1 and CDR2 from the germline V gene are SGDLS and YYNGEE. The CDR3 protein is CASSAQGGTYEQYF. The CDR3 region has the DNA TGTGCCAGCAGCGCGCAGGGGGGGACCTACGAGCAGTACTTC.

This clone has only one observation. The V call is TRBV30, the J call TRBJ1-2; no reliable D call. The germline CDR1 and CDR2 sequences are GTSNPN and SVGIG (reference sequence). This CDR3 comprises 15 residues. With 5 bases removed from V and 2 bases from J, the gap between germline ends came to 18 bases. CDR3 sequence (DNA): TGTGCCTGGGTTCCTCTCATGGACCACAACTATGGCTACACCTTC. This translates into CAWVPLMDHNYGYTF.

As concerns this clone: Different DNA sequences within this sample yield the same CDR3. The chain carries TRBV28 and TRBJ1-2; D gene uncertain. Germline CDR1 reads MDHEN; CDR2 reads SYDVKM. The germline V and J ends were trimmed by 2 bases and 0 bases, with 4 bases remaining between them. The length of the CDR3 is 13 residues. DNA for the CDR3: TGTGCCAGCAGTTTAATTGCTAACTATGGCTACACCTTC. It specifies CASSLIANYGYTF.

The chain has TRBV5-5 and TRBJ2-2; 7 bases are a match to TRBD2. Germline assignment: CDR1 SGHKS and CDR2 YYEKEE (reference sequence). The CDR3 is 15 residues long. V lost 0 bases and J lost 7; bases outside the gene matches: 6. CDR3 protein: CASSLEYLAVGELFF. The DNA of the CDR3 is TGTGCCAGCAGCTTGGAATACCTAGCGGTCGGGGAGCTGTTTTTT.

This sequence joins TRBV9 and TRBJ2-1; 9 positions match TRBD2. The CDR3 totals 16 residues. Germline loops: CDR1 SGDLS, CDR2 YYNGEE. V lost 3 bases to trimming and J lost 0 bases; unmatched junction nucleotides: 4. The CDR3 DNA reads TGTGCCAGCAGCGAGGCGGGAGGGAGCTCCTACAATGAGCAGTTCTTC. This encodes CASSEAGGSSYNEQFF. Filled out from reference TRBV9 and TRBJ2-1, the complete variable domain reads DSGVTQTPKHLITATGQRVTLRCSPRSGDLSVYWYQQSLDQGLQFLIQYYNGEERAKGNILERFSAQQFPDLHSELNLSSLELGDSALYFCASSEAGGSSYNEQFFGPGTRLTVL.

V usage is TRBV27 and J usage is TRBJ2-2; D may be TRBD1 (6 bases). Germline V gene lookup returns CDR1 MNHEY and CDR2 SMNVEV (reference sequence). The V gene lost 5 bases and the J gene lost 2 bases, with 15 bases spanning the gap. CDR3 size: 16 residues. CDR3 residues: CASSPEGQSNTGELFF. The CDR3 bases are TGTGCCAGCAGTCCCGAAGGACAGTCCAACACCGGGGAGCTGTTTTTT.

Turning to this clone: This CDR3 is also generated by other DNA sequences in the sample. The genes are TRBV19 and TRBJ2-7, with a possible D match to TRBD1 (5 bases). The V and J ends lost 5 bases and 3 bases respectively, with 8 bases between them. Germline-derived CDR1 and CDR2 are LNHDA and SQIVND (reference sequence). The CDR3 covers 12 residues. CDR3 DNA sequence: TGTGCCAGTAGTCCAGGGCTCTACGAGCAGTACTTC. Its translation is CASSPGLYEQYF.